This TCR beta chain was recovered during a study of response to subunit inactivated influenza vaccine (dated by TCRdb to 2017 to 2018). Background on the whole study: To follow how T cells responded to a trivalent subunit inactivated influenza vaccine, the researchers relied on deep quantitative profiling of the T cell receptor repertoire. Points the paper makes about the study in general: According to the authors, only a limited number of new T cells may be recruited by each seasonal influenza vaccination.

This clonotype was seen at least ten times. The specificity of this receptor is unknown. Per-base qualities were not stored, and no clone one base away is much larger. According to the study, the label for this sample's time point signals: 45 days after influenza vaccine administration. Libraries were constructed by RT-PCR. The reads were generated on an Illumina HiSeq 2500. The public reads were reanalyzed by TCRdb: fastp trimming at Q25, MiXCR alignment, in-frame beta chains only. Merged by CDR3 protein, the rows form single entries marked with the most common genes and DNA. The sample table holds fewer than 700,000 distinct CDR3 sequences, of which 10% to 15% were seen once. Of the sample, about an eighth falls within the top ten clones. The CDR3 spans 14 residues, from the cysteine through the phenylalanine. Here the CDR3 DNA is all that survives: 42 bases in frame from base 1. Trimming costs V 6 bases and J 6 bases, and their ends lie 14 bases apart.

The chain is encoded by TRBV12-3 or TRBV12-4 joined to TRBJ2-2; TRBD2 could be the D gene, as 6 bases match. The specimen comprised PBMCs from blood, sampled 40 to 50 days after vaccination. This sequence was found in a man in his forties or fifties who received an inactivated influenza vaccine. Donor details come from another sample of the same person, matched by shared clones. The CDR3 is CASRTFGEAGELFF. The DNA reads TGTGCCAGCAGAACATTTGGGGAGGCCGGGGAGCTGTTTTTT.